A single TCR beta chain is shown here with its context. There is no known antigen for this receptor. It has no much larger one-base neighbor in the sample; base qualities were not kept. This sample was included in a study of graft-versus-host responses after intestinal transplantation (dated by TCRdb to the early 2020s). Context from the whole study: Recipients received multivisceral, liver-intestinal, or isolated intestinal transplants. Alloreactive clones were identified by sequencing pre-transplant mixed lymphocyte reaction products and comparing them with unstimulated pre-transplant donor and recipient T cells. A peak of at least 4% donor T cells among recipient peripheral blood mononuclear cells was the definition used for donor T cell macrochimerism. Bulk TCR-beta CDR3 sequencing was used to track graft-versus-host and host-versus-graft alloreactive T cell clones in the graft, circulation and bone marrow after intestinal transplantation. The cohort enrolled under 30 intestinal transplant recipients, one of whom was a retransplant, and 3 patients without pretransplant specimens were excluded. Every recipient was given anti-thymocyte globulin induction, then maintenance tacrolimus and steroids for about three years. Rather than being sequenced by the commercial service, samples from a few later patients were sequenced in-house on an Illumina MiSeq and processed with MiXCR. The paper's findings and limits, for the study overall: GvH clones were detected in recipient bone marrow, and some of these GvH clones were observed earlier in ileal mucosa or blood, consistent with an intestinal mucosal origin. The conclusions were limited by the relatively low number and heterogeneity of the intestinal transplant patients. Early after transplant, declines in HvG clones were associated with peak levels of circulating GvH clones. Patients with donor T cell macrochimerism had high GvH to HvG T cell clonal ratios in their allografts.

CDR1 GTSNPN and CDR2 SVGIG are derived from the germline V gene (reference sequence). V was cut back by 2 bases and J by 9 bases, leaving a gap of 14 bases between them. The CDR3, cysteine through phenylalanine, is 13 amino acids long. Only the CDR3 part of the read is kept: 39 bases, read in frame from the first base. The protocol used for the library was the immunoSEQ multiplex PCR assay. For most patients, genomic DNA was isolated using the Qiagen DNeasy Blood and Tissue Kit and was shipped frozen to Adaptive Biotechnologies for TCR sequencing. For most patients, high-throughput TCR-beta CDR3 sequencing of genomic DNA was performed by Adaptive Biotechnologies. Per the authors' processing: TCR sequencing data for roughly 17 patients were retrieved from Adaptive's ImmunoSEQ software; a few other patients were processed with MiXCR and VDJtools. CD4 versus CD8 sorting errors were corrected by removing sequences found in both subsets at a frequency ratio below 5:1. CDR3 nucleotide sequences shared by donor and recipient were removed because the origin of these sequences could not be assigned. To be classed as alloreactive, a clone needed at least 2-fold expansion over unstimulated cells and a minimum CFSE-low frequency of 0.002% (template counts) or 0.001% (read counts). A clone was considered mappable if detected in the sequenced pre-transplant spleen, lymph node, or MLR CFSE-low populations of the donor or recipient. Cumulative frequency of alloreactive clones was calculated as a percentage of all sequences weighted by copy number. TCRdb limited this immuneACCESS table to in-frame rearrangements with V and J called. A share of clones is missing; checked studies link under half to unresolved V genes, and the rest is unexplained. From that table come the V and J calls and clone size; the DNA was used to work out D and trimming. The sample table lists about 100,000 clones, more than 75% of them with a count of one. More than 0.75% of the sample is taken by the ten largest.

The sample's time point label is to be understood as: cells obtained before transplantation from donor or recipient. CD3+CD4+ and CD3+CD8+ populations were FACS-sorted from unstimulated pre-transplant donor and recipient cells taken from spleen or lymph nodes. The sequence was collected from a human donor who was the organ donor for an intestinal transplant. Sample: unstimulated CD4+ T cells sorted from spleen or lymph node cells, taken before transplant. The rearrangement combines TRBV30 with TRBJ1-5; the best D guess is TRBD1, with 5 bases matching. The CDR3 region reads CAWSPQMGRPQHF. The nucleotides are TGTGCCTGGAGTCCCCAAATGGGGCGGCCCCAGCATTTT. When the CDR3 is completed using the reference TRBV30 and TRBJ1-5 genes on either side, the full variable domain is SQTIHQWPATLVQPVGSPLSLECTVEGTSNPNLYWYRQAAGRGLQLLFYSVGIGQISSEVPQNLSASRPQDRQFILSSKKLLLSDSGFYLCAWSPQMGRPQHFGDGTRLSIL.